One sample yielded the 30 T cell receptor beta chains listed below, sequenced in a study of T cell changes during pregnancy in multiple sclerosis. The table came from immunoSEQ multiplex PCR; TCRdb's copy has only in-frame clones and leaves some out. Here the sample spans approximately 88,000 clones, approximately 95% being singletons. The sequencing used peripheral blood, collected in the first trimester of pregnancy. The origin of the receptors is a female donor with multiple sclerosis, enrolled in a pregnancy study.

This chain joins TRBV5-8 and TRBJ1-5; 8 nucleotides agree with TRBD1. The CDR3 totals 16 residues. Trimming removed 0 bases from V and 4 bases from J; junction bases left unmatched: 6. CDR1 SGHTS and CDR2 YDEGEE come from the germline V gene. CDR3 sequence: CASSLGPGQGNQPQHF. The CDR3, as DNA: TGTGCCAGCAGCTTGGGGCCCGGACAGGGTAATCAGCCCCAGCATTTT.

CDR3: CASSPQPGQRNQPQHF. For the CDR3, the DNA is TGTGCCAGCAGTCCCCAACCGGGACAGCGCAATCAGCCCCAGCATTTT. The rearrangement uses TRBV28 and TRBJ1-5; 7 nucleotides match TRBD1. Trimming removed 5 bases from V and 2 bases from J; junction bases left unmatched: 9. The CDR3 is made up of 16 amino acids. CDR1 and CDR2 from the germline V gene are MDHEN and SYDVKM.

V gene TRBV5-6 combines with J gene TRBJ1-5, with TRBD1 identical over 8 bases. Germline V lookup: CDR1 SGHDT, CDR2 YYEEEE. Trimming at V came to 3 bases and at J to 5 bases, leaving 4 bases not matched to a gene. CDR3 size: 14 residues. The CDR3 sequence is CASSSGTGHQPQHF. Written as DNA, the CDR3 is TGTGCCAGCAGCTCCGGGACAGGACATCAGCCCCAGCATTTT.

The gene calls are TRBV27 and TRBJ1-5; D gene uncertain. Trimming left V 5 bases short and J 6 bases short, with 11 bases between. Germline lookup yields CDR1 MNHEY and CDR2 SMNVEV (reference sequence). The CDR3 consists of 13 residues. CDR3 sequence (DNA): TGTGCCAGCAGTCCCTCCGGAGGTCAGCCCCAGCATTTT. Its protein is CASSPSGGQPQHF.

The chain combines TRBV5-6 with TRBJ2-5; 9 nucleotides line up with TRBD1. V lost 4 bases and J lost 2; bases outside the gene matches: 3. The CDR3 extends over 14 amino acids. Per the germline V gene, CDR1 is SGHDT and CDR2 is YYEEEE. Here the CDR3 DNA reads TGTGCCAGCAGCCTAGACAGGGGGCAAGAGACCCAGTACTTC. This translates into CASSLDRGQETQYF.

The chain recombines TRBV6-1 with TRBJ1-3; 8 bases agree with TRBD1. Germline V gene sequence: CDR1 MNHNS, CDR2 SASEGT. J was trimmed by 2 bases and V by 1 base; bases with no gene match: 4. The CDR3 extends over 16 amino acids. The CDR3 spells CASSEVRTGPGNTIYF. CDR3 nucleotides: TGTGCCAGCAGTGAAGTAAGGACAGGGCCTGGAAACACCATATATTTT.

This CDR3 reads CARSLGAGRQPQHF. CDR3 nucleotide sequence: TGTGCCAGAAGCTTAGGCGCGGGCCGGCAGCCCCAGCATTTT. The rearrangement joins TRBV7-5 to TRBJ1-5. TRBV7-5 represents a pseudogene. CDR3 length equals 14 residues.

This chain joins TRBV7-9 and TRBJ1-4; 7 nucleotides align to TRBD1. The CDR3 has 15 residues. Germline assignment: CDR1 SEHNR and CDR2 FQNEAQ (reference sequence). The ends lost 1 base at V and 7 bases at J; junction bases unmatched: 6. The CDR3 coding sequence is TGTGCCAGCAGCTTAGTTCAGGGGGTTGGTGAAAAACTGTTTTTT. Its protein product is CASSLVQGVGEKLFF.

This chain joins TRBV27 and TRBJ1-1, with 7 bases that match TRBD1. Germline lookup yields CDR1 MNHEY and CDR2 SMNVEV (reference sequence). The CDR3 sequence is 14 residues long. Germline trimming cut 6 bases from V and 0 bases from J; bases unmatched to any gene: 4. The CDR3 is CASSPGQLNTEAFF. The CDR3 DNA reads as TGTGCCAGCAGCCCGGGACAGCTGAACACTGAAGCTTTCTTT.

This chain connects TRBV11-2 to TRBJ1-4; D is ambiguous. The CDR3 totals 13 residues. Per germline, CDR1 SGHAT and CDR2 FQNNGV. Trimming stripped 4 bases from V and 8 bases from J, with 11 bases between. CDR3 bases: TGTGCCAGCAGCTCAACCCTGAGAGAAAAACTGTTTTTT. As protein: CASSSTLREKLFF.

This clone was observed a single time. V gene TRBV5-1 combines with J gene TRBJ2-7, with D perhaps matching TRBD1 (5 bases). The CDR3 spans 14 residues. Trimming pared 3 bases from V and 3 bases from J, leaving 13 bases between. Germline-derived CDR1 and CDR2 are SGHRS and YFSETQ. The CDR3 here is CASSYGHESYEQYF. The CDR3 coding sequence is TGCGCCAGCAGCTATGGACACGAGAGCTACGAGCAGTACTTC.

The V call is TRBV15, the J call TRBJ1-4; unclear D gene. The CDR3 covers 12 residues. CDR1 and CDR2 from the germline V gene are LNHNV and YYDKDF (reference sequence). The germline V and J ends were trimmed by 6 bases and 14 bases, with 16 bases remaining between them. The CDR3 coding sequence is TGTGCCACCAGAGATCGGAGTGAAGTGCTGTTTTTT. Translated: CATRDRSEVLFF.

The chain joins TRBV7-2 to TRBJ1-2, with D possibly matching TRBD1 (6 bases). The V and J ends lost 10 bases and 8 bases respectively, with 17 bases between them. Per the germline V gene, CDR1 is SGHTA and CDR2 is FQGNSA. The CDR3 contains 12 residues. This chain's CDR3 is CATQRTVGGYTF. CDR3 nucleotides: TGTGCCACACAGAGGACAGTAGGAGGCTACACCTTC.

The chain is built from TRBV2 and TRBJ2-3; D not certain. V was pared by 1 base and J by 5 bases, with 7 bases between. CDR3 size: 13 residues. Germline values: CDR1 SNHLY, CDR2 FYNNEI. The CDR3 loop reads CASSEGTGDTQYF. CDR3 DNA sequence: TGTGCCAGCAGTGAAGGAACGGGAGATACGCAGTATTTT.

The chain joins TRBV6-4 to TRBJ2-2; possibly TRBD2 for D (6 bases). CDR1 and CDR2 (germline): MRHNA, SNTAGT. The V end lost 4 bases, the J end lost 3 bases, and 9 bases lay between the germline ends. This CDR3 region has 14 residues. Here the CDR3 DNA reads TGTGCCAGCAGTGCACTAGCCGACACCGGGGAGCTGTTTTTT. This translates into CASSALADTGELFF.

V usage is TRBV7-9 and J usage is TRBJ1-4, with 9 bases aligning to TRBD1. The CDR3 sequence is 13 residues long. Per the germline V gene, CDR1 is SEHNR and CDR2 is FQNEAQ (reference sequence). Trimming at V came to 8 bases and at J to 5 bases, leaving 3 bases not matched to a gene. The CDR3 region has the DNA TGTGCCAGCGGCACAGGGGGCAATGAAAAACTGTTTTTT. Protein product: CASGTGGNEKLFF.

J is TRBJ2-2 and V is TRBV14; 10 nucleotides agree with TRBD2. CDR1 is SGHDN and CDR2 is FVKESK in the germline V gene. Germline trimming cut 0 bases from V and 5 bases from J; bases unmatched to any gene: 6. The CDR3 is 17 residues long. The CDR3 bases are TGTGCCAGCAGCCAAGAGCCTAGCGGGGGCAGGACCGGGGAGCTGTTTTTT. Protein sequence: CASSQEPSGGRTGELFF.

The rearrangement uses TRBV6-5 and TRBJ2-5, with D hard to call. The CDR3 extends over 13 amino acids. Germline CDR1 is MNHEY and CDR2 is SVGAGI. Deletions cut 4 bases from V and 4 bases from J, with 10 bases between. The CDR3 DNA is TGTGCCAGCAGTTCTATCACAGTAGAGACCCAGTACTTC. It translates to CASSSITVETQYF.

This clone has a handful of counts. V usage is TRBV7-6 and J usage is TRBJ2-7; D is perhaps TRBD1 (6 bases). In germline, CDR1 is SGHVS, CDR2 FNYEAQ. Trimming stripped 2 bases from V and 0 bases from J, with 11 bases between. This CDR3 region has 15 residues. CDR3 region: CASSLSADSSYEQYF. The CDR3 DNA is TGTGCCAGCAGCTTATCGGCGGACAGCTCCTACGAGCAGTACTTC.

This clone is a singleton in its sample. This chain connects TRBV11-2 to TRBJ2-2; maybe TRBD2 (5 bases). Trimming shortened V by 7 bases and J by 5 bases, and 20 bases separated the two germline ends. CDR3 length equals 16 residues. Germline loops: CDR1 SGHAT, CDR2 FQNNGV. Here the CDR3 DNA reads TGTGCCAGCACCCGACCGGGCCGAGGGTCTACCGGGGAGCTGTTTTTT. Its protein product is CASTRPGRGSTGELFF. The full variable domain, its missing parts supplied by reference TRBV11-2 and TRBJ2-2, is EAGVAQSPRYKIIEKRQSVAFWCNPISGHATLYWYQQILGQGPKLLIQFQNNGVVDDSQLPKDRFSAERLKGVDSTLKIQPAKLEDSAVYLCASTRPGRGSTGELFFGEGSRLTVL.

The chain is built from TRBV5-1 and TRBJ2-3; TRBD1 matches 9 bases. CDR3 length equals 14 residues. The V and J ends lost 1 base and 5 bases, in that order; junction bases with no gene match: 2. Germline CDR1 reads SGHRS; CDR2 reads YFSETQ. CDR3 sequence: CASSLTGGRDTQYF. Here the CDR3 DNA reads TGCGCCAGCAGCTTGACAGGGGGCAGAGATACGCAGTATTTT.

V gene TRBV30 combines with J gene TRBJ1-1; D may be TRBD1 (6 bases). V was shortened by 4 bases and J by 5 bases, with 14 bases between the two germline ends. Per the germline V gene, CDR1 is GTSNPN and CDR2 is SVGIG (reference sequence). This CDR3 has 13 residues. CDR3 protein: CAWNPLGGTEAFF. CDR3 in DNA: TGTGCCTGGAATCCGTTAGGGGGAACTGAAGCTTTCTTT. The whole variable domain, filled in from reference TRBV30 and TRBJ1-1, reads SQTIHQWPATLVQPVGSPLSLECTVEGTSNPNLYWYRQAAGRGLQLLFYSVGIGQISSEVPQNLSASRPQDRQFILSSKKLLLSDSGFYLCAWNPLGGTEAFFGQGTRLTVV.

V and J are TRBV9 and TRBJ2-7; 9 bases are shared with TRBD2. Unmatched junction bases numbered 5, after V lost 2 bases and J lost 2 bases. Germline lookup yields CDR1 SGDLS and CDR2 YYNGEE. The CDR3 length is 15 residues. CDR3 sequence (DNA): TGTGCCAGCAGCGTGGGGCGGGGGGGCCCCTACGAGCAGTACTTC. It translates to CASSVGRGGPYEQYF.

The V gene is TRBV10-1, the J gene TRBJ2-7, with TRBD2 matching over 7 bases. Looked up from germline, CDR1 is WNHNN and CDR2 is SYGVQD (reference sequence). Trimming took 2 bases from V and 9 from J; bases not matched to a gene: 10. CDR3 size: 14 residues. CDR3 protein: CASSEEVGREGQYF. The CDR3 DNA reads TGCGCCAGCAGTGAGGAGGTGGGCAGGGAGGGGCAGTACTTC.

V usage is TRBV10-3 and J usage is TRBJ1-3; D remains ambiguous. The length of the CDR3 is 14 residues. Deletions cut 7 bases from V and 4 bases from J, with 14 bases between. The V gene's germline CDR1 is ENHRY and CDR2 SYGVKD. Written as DNA, the CDR3 is TGTGCCATCAACTCCCGGGAGAAAGGAAACACCATATATTTT. Its protein is CAINSREKGNTIYF.

The J gene is TRBJ1-1, the V gene TRBV10-1; D is uncertain. This CDR3 is built from 13 residues. The V end lost 6 bases, the J end lost 4 bases, and 12 bases lay between the germline ends. Germline CDR1 is WNHNN and CDR2 is SYGVQD (reference sequence). The CDR3 bases are TGCGCCAGCAGGGCGGGAGTGGGCACTGAAGCTTTCTTT. It codes for CASRAGVGTEAFF.

The J gene is TRBJ2-3, the V gene TRBV12-5, with TRBD1 matching 9 bases. The ends lost 0 bases at V and 0 bases at J; junction bases unmatched: 1. CDR3 length: 16 amino acids. Germline CDR1 reads LGHNT; CDR2 reads FRNRAP. The CDR3 region is CASGLVTGGSTDTQYF. The CDR3 bases are TGTGCTAGTGGTTTGGTGACAGGGGGGAGCACAGATACGCAGTATTTT.

The chain links TRBV7-8 to TRBJ1-4; D is undetermined. Trimming took off 5 bases at V and 0 bases at J, with 10 bases between the two ends. Germline loops: CDR1 SGHVS, CDR2 FQNEAQ. The CDR3 consists of 15 residues. The CDR3 protein is CASSPKLATNEKLFF. CDR3 DNA sequence: TGTGCCAGCAGCCCTAAACTCGCAACTAATGAAAAACTGTTTTTT.

The chain is built from TRBV29-1 and TRBJ1-5, with 7 bases matching TRBD1. The length of the CDR3 is 12 residues. Germline V gene lookup returns CDR1 SQVTM and CDR2 ANQGSEA. Losses at the gene ends were 5 bases for V and 4 bases for J; bases not matched to a gene: 2. CDR3 sequence reads: CSVSQGNQPQHF. The CDR3 nucleotides are TGCAGCGTTTCACAGGGGAATCAGCCCCAGCATTTT.

The CDR3, as DNA: TGTGCCAGCAGCCCCAGTACAGATCAAGAGACCCAGTACTTC. Its translation is CASSPSTDQETQYF. The V gene is TRBV13, the J gene TRBJ2-5; D call uncertain. Trimming pared 5 bases from V and 2 bases from J, leaving 12 bases between. Per the germline V gene, CDR1 is PRHDT and CDR2 is FYEKMQ (reference sequence). CDR3 size: 14 residues.